One and the same sample provided the 19 T cell receptor beta chains below, sequenced in a study of T-cell reconstitution after alpha-beta-depleted transplantation in children. Library preparation (for TCRbeta) was performed with unique molecular identifiers. In TCRdb, the PCR reads were re-called with MiXCR into one record per CDR3 protein. The table shows 450,000 to 600,000 distinct CDR3 sequences, with roughly 13% occurring only once. The specimen was PBMCs, mostly from graft donor cells, collected 360 days after TCRalphabeta/CD19-depleted stem cell transplant. The source is a male patient younger than 18 who had a stem cell transplant for acute myeloid leukemia, so the T cells may come from the graft donor.

This clonotype has more than one count but fewer than ten. J is TRBJ1-5 and V is TRBV20-1; weak D call: TRBD1 (6 bases). The CDR3 consists of 14 residues. Germline CDR1 and CDR2: DFQATT and SNEGSKA (reference sequence). The V end lost 6 bases, the J end lost 0 bases, and 12 bases lay between the germline ends. The CDR3, as DNA: TGCAGTGCGAGGGACACCTATAGCAATCAGCCCCAGCATTTT. It yields the protein CSARDTYSNQPQHF.

CDR3 sequence: CASSFRRAKETQYF. As DNA, the CDR3 is TGCGCCAGCAGCTTCCGGAGGGCCAAAGAGACCCAGTACTTC. This chain joins TRBV5-1 and TRBJ2-5, with D possibly matching TRBD2 (6 bases). The length of the CDR3 is 14 residues. Trimming shortened V by 2 bases and J by 3 bases, and 11 bases separated the two germline ends. Germline V CDR1 and CDR2: SGHRS, YFSETQ.

This clonotype turned up a few times. The V gene is TRBV7-3, the J gene TRBJ2-7, with 9 bases fitting TRBD1. Germline CDR1 and CDR2: SGHTA and FQGTGA. Trimming cost V 5 bases and J 3 bases; bases outside gene matches: 5. This CDR3 is 14 amino acids long. The CDR3 loop reads CASSTDRGVYEQYF. As DNA, the CDR3 is TGTGCCAGCAGCACCGACAGGGGGGTCTACGAGCAGTACTTC.

This clonotype was seen ten or more times. The genes are TRBV29-1 and TRBJ2-2; TRBD2 agrees at 7 bases. Germline V gene data show CDR1 as SQVTM and CDR2 as ANQGSEA. This CDR3 has 13 amino acids. Trimming at V came to 8 bases and at J to 2 bases, leaving 5 bases not matched to a gene. Here the CDR3 reads CSSRDYNTGELFF. Written as DNA, the CDR3 is TGCAGCTCCCGGGACTATAACACCGGGGAGCTGTTTTTT.

The sample holds many counts of this clonotype. This rearrangement joins TRBV5-6 to TRBJ1-5; tentatively, D is TRBD1 (5 bases). There are 13 residues in the CDR3. The germline V gene has CDR1 SGHDT and CDR2 YYEEEE. Trimming took 4 bases from V and 4 from J, leaving 9 bases between them. The CDR3 coding sequence is TGTGCCAGCAGCCTGCGACAGAATCAGCCCCAGCATTTT. It codes for CASSLRQNQPQHF.

This clonotype was seen more than once but under ten times. This chain uses TRBV20-1 with TRBJ2-7, with D perhaps matching TRBD1 (5 bases). In germline, CDR1 is DFQATT, CDR2 SNEGSKA (reference sequence). This CDR3 is built from 13 residues. The V and J ends lost 3 bases and 0 bases respectively, with 9 bases between them. CDR3 in DNA: TGCAGTGCTAGTCCTGACAGCTCCTACGAGCAGTACTTC. It is translated as CSASPDSSYEQYF.

The rearrangement joins TRBV7-6 to TRBJ2-1; a weak D match, TRBD2 (5 bases). V was clipped by 1 base and J by 3 bases, with 16 bases between them. This CDR3 is built from 17 residues. The V gene's germline CDR1 is SGHVS and CDR2 FNYEAQ. The CDR3 spells CASSLGPALAGYNEQFF. CDR3 nucleotide sequence: TGTGCCAGCAGCTTAGGCCCGGCGCTAGCCGGCTACAATGAGCAGTTCTTC.

This clonotype was seen a handful of times. The CDR3 DNA reads as TGCGCCAGCAGCCAAGACGCGTCCCAGGGGGCATTCTCCTACGAGCAGTACTTC. Protein: CASSQDASQGAFSYEQYF. The V call is TRBV4-3, the J call TRBJ2-7, with 8 nucleotides matching TRBD1. J was trimmed by 0 bases and V by 0 bases; bases with no gene match: 10. The CDR3 totals 18 residues. From germline, CDR1 is LGHNA and CDR2 YSLEER.

This clonotype was detected a few times. The chain couples TRBV7-9 to TRBJ1-2, with 7 bases that match TRBD1. Germline assignment: CDR1 SEHNR and CDR2 FQNEAQ (reference sequence). V lost 0 bases to trimming and J lost 8 bases; unmatched junction nucleotides: 3. The CDR3 covers 13 residues. CDR3 sequence: CASSLAGTDGYTF. The CDR3 DNA is TGTGCCAGCAGCTTAGCCGGGACAGACGGCTACACCTTC.

The V call is TRBV7-2, the J call TRBJ2-1; D gene uncertain. The CDR3 consists of 13 residues. CDR1 is SGHTA and CDR2 is FQGNSA in the germline V gene. V lost 3 bases and J 6 bases, leaving 9 bases between the germline ends. The CDR3 reads CASSFTLSNEQFF. The CDR3 DNA reads TGTGCCAGCAGCTTCACTTTAAGCAATGAGCAGTTCTTC. Supplemented by reference TRBV7-2 and TRBJ2-1, the full variable domain reads GAGVSQSPSNKVTEKGKDVELRCDPISGHTALYWYRQSLGQGLEFLIYFQGNSAPDKSGLPSDRFSAERTGGSVSTLTIQRTQQEDSAVYLCASSFTLSNEQFFGPGTRLTVL.

This clonotype was counted only a few times. This chain uses TRBV15 with TRBJ2-7; either TRBD1 or TRBD2 may supply D (6 bases each). CDR3 length equals 16 residues. CDR1 and CDR2 (germline): LNHNV, YYDKDF (reference sequence). Deletions cut 2 bases from V and 4 bases from J, with 18 bases between. Here the CDR3 DNA reads TGTGCCACCAGCAGATACTCTGGGGGGCTCCCATACGAGCAGTACTTC. Its protein product is CATSRYSGGLPYEQYF.

This clonotype was recorded at least ten times. Written as DNA, the CDR3 is TGCGCCAGCAGCCAAGATTGGAGGGGCCAAGAGACCCAGTACTTC. The encoded protein is CASSQDWRGQETQYF. V gene TRBV4-3 combines with J gene TRBJ2-5; TRBD2 is a possible D gene (6 bases). The V end was cut by 0 bases, the J end by 1 base, with 9 bases between. The length of the CDR3 is 15 residues. The germline CDR1 and CDR2 sequences are LGHNA and YSLEER.

The chain uses TRBV30 and TRBJ1-5; D unclear. The CDR3 contains 13 residues. V gave up 5 bases and J gave up 5 bases, with 13 bases separating them. Germline V gene data show CDR1 as GTSNPN and CDR2 as SVGIG (reference sequence). This chain's CDR3 is CAWSGGEDQPQHF. The CDR3 nucleotides read TGTGCCTGGTCGGGAGGCGAGGATCAGCCCCAGCATTTT.

The rearrangement links TRBV4-2 to TRBJ2-3; D remains unclear. The CDR3 has 13 residues. Deletions cut 3 bases from V and 5 bases from J, with 9 bases between. Germline values: CDR1 LGHNA, CDR2 YNFKEQ. CDR3 coding DNA: TGTGCCAGCAGCCAGGAGACACTAGATACGCAGTATTTT. Its translation: CASSQETLDTQYF.

This clonotype was observed many times. The rearrangement joins TRBV4-2 to TRBJ2-1, with D perhaps matching TRBD1 or TRBD2 (7 bases each). Germline CDR1 is LGHNA and CDR2 is YNFKEQ. Trimming left V 4 bases short and J 7 bases short, with 20 bases between. The CDR3 length is 16 residues. CDR3 coding DNA: TGTGCCAGCAGCCCCAGGGGGGCGGGAGTGGGTAATGAGCAGTTCTTC. The encoded protein is CASSPRGAGVGNEQFF.

This clonotype has just a few counts. The J gene is TRBJ1-2, the V gene TRBV15; D remains ambiguous. Germline assignment: CDR1 LNHNV and CDR2 YYDKDF (reference sequence). The V end was cut by 0 bases, the J end by 4 bases, with 15 bases between. This CDR3 comprises 16 residues. CDR3 amino acids: CATSRDLLGTPYGYTF. The CDR3 DNA reads as TGTGCCACCAGCAGAGATCTCTTGGGCACACCCTATGGCTACACCTTC.

This clonotype has only a few counts. V is TRBV7-2 and J is TRBJ2-5; 9 bases are a match to TRBD2. The germline V gene encodes CDR1 SGHTA and CDR2 FQGNSA. With 4 bases clipped from V and 5 bases from J, the junction kept 8 bases outside the gene matches. The CDR3 covers 15 residues. The chain's CDR3 is CASSWVAGAGETQYF. In nucleotides, the CDR3 is TGTGCCAGCAGCTGGGTAGCGGGAGCGGGGGAGACCCAGTACTTC.

This clonotype appeared many times. The chain is built from TRBV20-1 and TRBJ2-4; D gene ambiguous. V was cut by 1 base and J by 3 bases, with 16 bases left in between. This CDR3 region has 16 residues. The V gene's germline CDR1 is DFQATT and CDR2 SNEGSKA (reference sequence). CDR3 amino acids: CSARAFRPVVKNIQYF. In DNA form, the CDR3 reads TGCAGTGCTAGAGCGTTCAGGCCAGTGGTCAAAAACATTCAGTACTTC.

The CDR3 spells CASSELGQIYEQYF. The CDR3 bases are TGTGCCAGCAGTGAATTAGGGCAGATCTACGAGCAGTACTTC. V usage is TRBV25-1 and J usage is TRBJ2-7, with D hard to call. Germline values: CDR1 MGHDK, CDR2 SYGVNS. The V gene lost 1 base and the J gene lost 3 bases, with 10 bases spanning the gap. The CDR3 runs 14 residues.